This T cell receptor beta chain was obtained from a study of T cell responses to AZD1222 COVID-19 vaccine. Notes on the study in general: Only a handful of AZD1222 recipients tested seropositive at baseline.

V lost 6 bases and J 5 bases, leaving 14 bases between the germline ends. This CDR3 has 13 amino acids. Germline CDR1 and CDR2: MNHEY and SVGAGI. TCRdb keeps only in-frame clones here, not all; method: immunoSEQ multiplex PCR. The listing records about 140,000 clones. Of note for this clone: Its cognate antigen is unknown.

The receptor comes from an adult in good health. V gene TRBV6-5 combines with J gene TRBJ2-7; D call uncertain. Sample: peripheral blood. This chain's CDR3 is CASSPDMDDEQYF. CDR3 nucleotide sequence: TGTGCCAGCAGCCCCGATATGGACGACGAGCAGTACTTC.